This TCR beta chain was observed in a study of cytomegalovirus exposure and HLA in healthy donors. Points from the study as a whole: Immune exposure data for these donors was limited to CMV serostatus. Listed as cytomegalovirus-associated were 170 or so TCR beta chains.

With regard to this clone: The target antigen is unknown.

13 Jbeta primers and 60 Vbeta primers were used for the PCR. Method: immunoSEQ multiplex PCR; TCRdb's copy keeps in-frame clones and lacks some. This table has around 200,000 clones, around 88% appearing once. The CDR3 spans 18 residues. This sequence originates from a woman aged 18-35 years in good health and CMV-seronegative. The specimen sequenced was PBMCs. V and J are TRBV21-1 and TRBJ2-1; the D call of TRBD1 is as the table states it, not checked on the DNA. TRBV21-1 is labeled a pseudogene. The CDR3 is CASSKVGTGLGSYNEQFF. The CDR3 coding sequence is TGTGCCAGCAGCAAAGTTGGGACAGGGTTGGGCTCCTACAATGAGCAGTTCTTC.